These T cell receptor beta chains were read from a single sample in a study of shared clonotypes between healthy human individuals. Method: immunoSEQ multiplex PCR; TCRdb's copy keeps in-frame clones and lacks some. In the table there are some 550,000 clones, almost 97% of which are singletons. The sample comprised naive CD4+ T cells sorted from blood. These receptors originate from a woman in her 30s in good health. Each CDR3 is given with its conserved first and last residue. The order of the fields is D gene, V gene, J gene, clone size, CDR3 protein, CDR3 DNA. The D gene is left open where the match is weak. Expanded clones are given a class, and other clones once, few, many or no size at all.

>-|TRBV5-5|TRBJ2-2|once
CASSPDLTGELFF
TGTGCCAGCAGCCCGGATCTCACCGGGGAGCTGTTTTTT
>-|TRBV23-1|TRBJ1-1|once
CASRPTAFF
TGCGCCAGCAGGCCGACAGCTTTCTTT
>TRBD1|TRBV5-1|TRBJ2-3|-
CASSEPQGGTDTQYF
TGCGCCAGCAGCGAACCTCAGGGGGGCACAGATACGCAGTATTTT
>TRBD2|TRBV7-9|TRBJ2-2|-
CASRQELAGGPAGELFF
TGTGCCAGCAGACAGGAATTAGCGGGAGGGCCGGCAGGGGAGCTGTTTTTT
>-|TRBV5-1|TRBJ2-5|-
CASALTTGWGETQYF
TGCGCCAGCGCACTTACCACAGGGTGGGGAGAGACCCAGTACTTC
>-|TRBV21-1|TRBJ2-2|-
CASTRGNTGELFF
TGTGCCAGCACAAGGGGGAACACCGGGGAGCTGTTTTTT
>-|TRBV4-2|TRBJ2-2|-
CASKVDSSGTNTGELFF
TGTGCCAGCAAGGTTGATTCAAGTGGGACTAACACCGGGGAGCTGTTTTTT
>-|TRBV6-6|TRBJ2-5|-
CASRTQETQYF
TGTGCCAGCAGGACACAAGAGACCCAGTACTTC
>-|TRBV1|TRBJ2-2|-
CTSSQSGQGEERELCLCISGELFF
TGCACCAGCAGCCAATCCGGACAGGGGGAAGAGCGGGAGTTGTGCCTGTGCATTTCCGGGGAGCTGTTTTTT
>-|TRBV6-5|TRBJ2-7|-
CASSSGTISYEQYF
TGTGCCAGCAGTTCCGGGACGATCTCCTACGAGCAGTACTTC
>-|TRBV28|TRBJ1-1|once
CASSLHGQNTEAFF
TGTGCCAGCAGTTTACACGGACAGAACACTGAAGCTTTCTTT
>TRBD1|TRBV19|TRBJ2-7|-
CASSRPGQGIYEQYF
TGTGCCAGTAGTAGGCCGGGACAGGGTATCTACGAGCAGTACTTC
>TRBD1|TRBV10-3|TRBJ2-5|-
CAISATGAQETQYF
TGTGCCATCAGTGCGACAGGGGCCCAAGAGACCCAGTACTTC
>TRBD2|TRBV5-5|TRBJ2-7|-
CASSFTSGYLYEQYF
TGTGCCAGCAGCTTCACTAGCGGGTACCTCTACGAGCAGTACTTC
>TRBD1|TRBV6-1|TRBJ2-1|-
CASSADRVSYNEQFF
TGTGCCAGCAGTGCCGACAGGGTCTCCTACAATGAGCAGTTCTTC
>-|TRBV28|TRBJ1-3|-
CASSPDRVSGNTIYF
TGTGCCAGCAGTCCTGACCGCGTCTCTGGAAACACCATATATTTT
>-|TRBV7-2|TRBJ2-2|-
CASSLQETGELFF
TGTGCCAGCAGCTTACAAGAGACCGGGGAGCTGTTTTTT
>-|TRBV25-1|TRBJ1-1|-
CASSGWEGTEAFF
TGTGCCAGCAGTGGATGGGAGGGCACTGAAGCTTTCTTT
>-|TRBV6-4|TRBJ1-2|-
CASSGSGSGYTF
TGTGCCAGCAGTGGATCAGGGAGTGGCTACACCTTC
>TRBD2|TRBV9|TRBJ2-1|-
CASSVEVPSGSFGDEQFF
TGTGCCAGCAGCGTAGAAGTTCCTAGCGGGAGCTTCGGTGATGAGCAGTTCTTC
>-|TRBV28|TRBJ1-5|-
CASSLGQRNQPQHF
TGTGCCAGCAGCTTAGGACAGCGCAATCAGCCCCAGCATTTT
>-|TRBV10-3|TRBJ2-5|-
CAISPRAVTQETQYF
TGTGCCATCAGCCCGAGGGCCGTAACCCAAGAGACCCAGTACTTC
>TRBD2|TRBV27|TRBJ2-7|-
CASSLTSGRLGVSHEQYF
TGTGCCAGCAGTTTGACTAGCGGGCGGCTGGGTGTGTCCCACGAGCAGTACTTC
>-|TRBV23-1|TRBJ1-2|-
CASSREGGYTF
TGCGCCAGCAGTCGTGAGGGCGGCTACACCTTC
>-|TRBV6-6|TRBJ2-7|-
CASTDRIYEQYF
TGTGCCAGCACCGACAGGATCTACGAGCAGTACTTC